These 18 T cell receptor beta chains originate from one sample sequenced in a study of quantifying T cell responses using KT2 cells. Study-level information: TCR alpha and beta constant-region primers primed reverse transcription of RNA.

An oligo carrying a UMI was ligated to the cDNA 3' end. The first PCR ran 3 to 5 cycles with an equimolar RC1.1 and RC1.2 beta primer mix. TCRdb re-called the UMI-ligation and nested PCR reads through MiXCR, storing one row per CDR3 protein. The sample gives tens of thousands of distinct CDR3 sequences, approximately 6.8% of which show up once; more than 15% is in the top ten. Sequencing was carried out using PBMCs spiked with cells of the T cell clone KT2. The receptors shown here come from a human donor.

Remarks on this clonotype: This may come from a read error, since a much larger clone is one base off. The J gene is TRBJ1-1, the V gene TRBV30, with a weak D call TRBD1 (5 bases). Germline V gives CDR1 GTSNPN, CDR2 SVGIG (reference sequence). V was cut by 0 bases and J by 10 bases, with 15 bases left in between. The CDR3 length is 13 residues. CDR3 coding DNA: TGTGCCTGGAGTGTATCAGGGAGCACGGTAGCTTTCTTT. Its protein product is CAWSVSGSTVAFF.

This clonotype was found a few times. The chain links TRBV3-1 to TRBJ1-4; D uncertain. V lost 2 bases and J 10 bases, leaving 14 bases between the germline ends. Germline V gene sequence: CDR1 LGHDT, CDR2 YNNKEL (reference sequence). The CDR3 totals 14 residues. CDR3 protein: CASSQQPNLSKLFF. The CDR3 nucleotides are TGTGCCAGCAGCCAACAACCCAACCTATCAAAACTGTTTTTT.

The gene calls are TRBV2 and TRBJ1-2; 11 bases fit TRBD1. The CDR3 covers 17 residues. CDR1 SNHLY and CDR2 FYNNEI come from the germline V gene. J lost 3 bases, V lost 6 bases, and 12 bases had no gene match. CDR3 region: CASSTEVDRGRDYGYTF. The CDR3 bases are TGTGCCAGCAGCACAGAAGTGGACAGGGGGCGCGACTATGGCTACACCTTC. Full variable domain (remainder filled in from reference TRBV2 and TRBJ1-2): EPEVTQTPSHQVTQMGQEVILRCVPISNHLYFYWYRQILGQKVEFLVSFYNNEISEKSEIFDDQFSVERPDGSNFTLKIRSTKLEDSAMYFCASSTEVDRGRDYGYTFGSGTRLTVV.

This clonotype has a handful of counts. This rearrangement joins TRBV20-1 to TRBJ2-1, with D maybe TRBD2 (5 bases). V was clipped by 3 bases and J by 3 bases, with 6 bases between them. Germline values: CDR1 DFQATT, CDR2 SNEGSKA (reference sequence). The CDR3 spans 12 residues. The CDR3 DNA reads as TGCAGTGCTAGCCGGGACTACAATGAGCAGTTCTTC. Its translation: CSASRDYNEQFF.

This clonotype came up many times. The chain recombines TRBV6-1 with TRBJ2-5, with D perhaps TRBD2 (5 bases). Germline-derived CDR1 and CDR2 are MNHNS and SASEGT. The ends were cut back, 3 bases at V and 3 bases at J, with 17 bases in the middle. This CDR3 has 16 residues. The CDR3 sequence: CASSDPLAPLKETQYF. The CDR3 DNA reads as TGTGCCAGCAGTGACCCCCTAGCTCCGTTAAAAGAGACCCAGTACTTC.

In this sample, this clonotype turned up many times. This chain connects TRBV6-1 to TRBJ1-2, with 10 bases aligning to TRBD1. Germline CDR1 and CDR2: MNHNS and SASEGT. V shed 7 bases and J 4 bases; nucleotides not matched to a gene: 6. This CDR3 spans 14 amino acids. The CDR3 loop is CASKLGQGIYGYTF. DNA for the CDR3: TGTGCCAGCAAATTGGGACAGGGGATCTATGGCTACACCTTC.

This clonotype has ten or more counts. The chain is built from TRBV5-5 and TRBJ1-4, with 8 bases matching TRBD1. Unmatched junction bases numbered 9, after V lost 5 bases and J lost 6 bases. Germline V gives CDR1 SGHKS, CDR2 YYEKEE (reference sequence). The CDR3 runs 15 residues. The CDR3 sequence: CASRARGLDHEKLFF. The DNA for the CDR3 is TGTGCCAGCAGGGCCAGGGGGCTTGACCATGAAAAACTGTTTTTT.

This clonotype was detected many times. The chain links TRBV6-5 to TRBJ2-2; perhaps TRBD2 as D (6 bases). The CDR3 runs to 17 residues. Germline values: CDR1 MNHEY, CDR2 SVGAGI. V was trimmed by 4 bases and J by 4 bases, leaving 19 bases between them. CDR3 loop: CASSSAYGRSSTGELFF. Here the CDR3 DNA reads TGTGCCAGCAGTTCGGCGTACGGGAGAAGCAGCACCGGGGAGCTGTTTTTT.

On this clonotype itself: This could be a read error, since a much larger clone is one nucleotide away. The chain couples TRBV6-6 to TRBJ1-2; D unclear. CDR1 and CDR2 (germline): MNHNY, SVGAGI (reference sequence). The CDR3 consists of 12 residues. This CDR3 reads CASSPRTYGYNF. In nucleotides, the CDR3 is TGTGCCAGCAGTCCCCGCACCTATGGCTACAACTTC.

J is TRBJ2-5 and V is TRBV20-1; TRBD1 matches at 7 bases. Germline V gene data show CDR1 as DFQATT and CDR2 as SNEGSKA (reference sequence). The V gene end was trimmed by 4 bases and the J gene end by 0 bases; junction bases not matched to a gene: 8. CDR3 length: 15 amino acids. CDR3 bases: TGCAGTGCTAAAGAGGGCGGACAGGACCAAGAGACCCAGTACTTC. The encoded protein is CSAKEGGQDQETQYF.

This clonotype was detected ten times or more. The rearrangement uses TRBV20-1 and TRBJ2-7; D ambiguous. The CDR3 extends over 13 amino acids. With 1 base removed from V and 2 bases from J, the gap between germline ends came to 9 bases. The V gene's germline CDR1 is DFQATT and CDR2 SNEGSKA (reference sequence). The CDR3 is CSARASSPYEQYF. CDR3 bases: TGCAGTGCTAGAGCGTCTTCGCCCTACGAGCAGTACTTC.

This clonotype was counted ten times or more. The chain joins TRBV19 to TRBJ1-5, with 10 bases fitting TRBD1. The germline V gene encodes CDR1 LNHDA and CDR2 SQIVND (reference sequence). V lost 3 bases, J lost 6 bases, and 2 bases stayed unmatched. The CDR3 runs to 14 residues. The CDR3 DNA reads as TGTGCCAGTAGTATCGACAGGGGGCGTCAGCCCCAGCATTTT. Residues: CASSIDRGRQPQHF.

This clonotype appeared many times. This chain uses TRBV11-2 with TRBJ2-7; 8 bases align to TRBD2. This CDR3 has 15 residues. J was trimmed by 4 bases and V by 3 bases; bases with no gene match: 8. Germline lookup yields CDR1 SGHAT and CDR2 FQNNGV. DNA of the CDR3: TGTGCCAGCAGCTTCGGGGGGGCCGCTTCTTACGAGCAGTACTTC. Protein: CASSFGGAASYEQYF.

This clonotype was counted ten times or more. The chain uses TRBV12-3 or TRBV12-4 and TRBJ2-3, with D unclear. This CDR3 has 16 amino acids. With 2 bases removed from V and 1 base from J, the gap between germline ends came to 13 bases. The CDR3 DNA reads as TGTGCCAGCAGTTTAAGTTTGGTTATGCGCACAGATACGCAGTATTTT. This sequence encodes CASSLSLVMRTDTQYF.

The genes are TRBV6-1 and TRBJ2-1; D remains ambiguous. V shed 7 bases and J shed 6 bases, with 16 bases lying between them. The CDR3 is 14 residues long. Looked up from germline, CDR1 is MNHNS and CDR2 is SASEGT. CDR3 protein: CASTERVFPNEQFF. CDR3 nucleotides: TGTGCCAGCACCGAACGTGTCTTCCCCAATGAGCAGTTCTTC.

This clonotype has at least ten counts. One end of the junction fails to match germline, which may point to a read error. V and J are TRBV6-2 or TRBV6-3 and TRBJ1-1; D perhaps matches TRBD1 (5 bases). The CDR3 totals 15 residues. Germline CDR1 is MNHEY and CDR2 is SVGEGT. CDR3 protein: CASKTQGRMNPEAFF. In DNA, the CDR3 is TGTGCCAGCAAGACCCAGGGAAGGATGAACCCTGAAGCTTTCTTT.

This clonotype was detected many times. This chain connects TRBV7-2 to TRBJ1-5; D remains ambiguous. The CDR3 runs 14 residues. Trimming took 5 bases from V and 2 from J, leaving 10 bases between them. Germline-derived CDR1 and CDR2 are SGHTA and FQGNSA. CDR3 residues: CASSAWAGNQPQHF. CDR3 in DNA: TGTGCCAGCAGCGCCTGGGCCGGCAATCAGCCCCAGCATTTT.

This clonotype is medium-sized (0.01 to 0.1%) in the sample. The V and J genes are TRBV6-4 and TRBJ2-1; the match to TRBD2 covers 11 bases. Germline assignment: CDR1 MRHNA and CDR2 SNTAGT. Trimming took 6 bases from V and 1 from J; bases not matched to a gene: 2. The CDR3 is 15 residues long. The CDR3 protein is CASSRTSGSYNEQFF. The CDR3, as DNA: TGTGCCAGCAGCCGGACTAGCGGGTCCTACAATGAGCAGTTCTTC.